The entry below gives a single T cell receptor beta chain sequence along with its context. No antigen is known for it. There are 13 residues in the CDR3. The V gene lost 2 bases and the J gene lost 7 bases, with 8 bases spanning the gap. The germline CDR1 and CDR2 sequences are MNHEY and SVGAGI. The data originate from a study of Ad26.COV2.S vaccination and SARS-CoV-2 variants. Overall study context: The study gave Ad26.COV2.S intramuscularly, once or twice 56 days apart.

Regarding the study as a whole: People given the vaccine had a wider spike-specific TCR breadth than placebo recipients did. Recipients of vaccine and of placebo showed similar breadth of their non-spike TCR repertoires.

Stated treatment: 15 to 20 received Ad26.COV2.S at low or high dose, single or two shots; roughly five received placebo; per-sample allocation not given. Collection of the samples took place on day 63 after the first injection of vaccine or placebo. The shot given was an Ad26 vector that makes Wuhan-strain SARS-CoV-2 spike. Method: immunoSEQ multiplex PCR; TCRdb's copy keeps in-frame clones and lacks some. Of hundreds of thousands of clones listed, more than 70% are singletons. The clonotype originates from a person between 18 and 65 years old who received the Ad26.COV2.S COVID-19 vaccine or a placebo. The chain uses TRBV6-5 and TRBJ2-2; D may be TRBD2 (5 bases). Sequenced here: peripheral blood, sampled in a trial of Ad26.COV2.S vaccine versus placebo. In DNA, the CDR3 is TGTGCCAGCAGTTACCCGGGAAACGGGGAGCTGTTTTTT. As protein: CASSYPGNGELFF.